This TCR beta chain comes out of a study of technical replicates of blood from a handful of donors. Here immunoSEQ multiplex PCR was the method, and the copy in TCRdb shows in-frame clones only, minus some. The top ten hold under 0.5% of the sample, which has some 87,000 clones, 80% to 95% seen once. Specimen: T cells isolated from PBMCs. The TCR comes from a human donor in good health.

The CDR3 protein is CASSAGREFLEQYF. The CDR3 bases are TGTGCCAGCAGTGCTGGGCGGGAGTTCCTCGAGCAGTACTTC. The chain recombines TRBV25-1 with TRBJ2-7; 7 bases fit TRBD2. The CDR3 contains 14 residues. Germline values: CDR1 MGHDK, CDR2 SYGVNS. V shed 4 bases and J 6 bases; nucleotides not matched to a gene: 9.